Presented here are 25 T cell receptor beta chains from one specimen sequenced in a study of T cell responses to AZD1222 COVID-19 vaccine. Here immunoSEQ multiplex PCR was the method, and the copy in TCRdb shows in-frame clones only, minus some. The sample includes 90,000 to 120,000 clones, around 92% of them seen just once. Material: peripheral blood, obtained on day 0 of AZD1222 vaccination. The receptors were gathered from an adult in good health.

The chain links TRBV20-1 to TRBJ1-2, with D tentatively TRBD1 (5 bases). CDR1 is DFQATT and CDR2 is SNEGSKA in the germline V gene (reference sequence). CDR3 length: 11 amino acids. CDR3 DNA sequence: TGCGGCGTGCGAGGGGCAAAGGGCTACACCTTC. As protein: CGVRGAKGYTF.

J is TRBJ2-2 and V is TRBV3-1 (or the pseudogene TRBV3-2); D unclear. Germline CDR1 is LGHDT and CDR2 is YNNKEL (reference sequence). CDR3 length equals 13 residues. The germline V and J ends were trimmed by 4 bases and 5 bases, with 8 bases remaining between them. The CDR3 nucleotides are TGTGCCAGCAGCCTCCCCCCGACCGGGGAGCTGTTTTTT. Its protein product is CASSLPPTGELFF.

This rearrangement joins TRBV27 to TRBJ1-2; maybe TRBD1 (5 bases). Germline V CDR1 and CDR2: MNHEY, SMNVEV (reference sequence). The V and J ends lost 2 bases and 4 bases respectively, with 11 bases between them. The CDR3 loop spans 14 amino acids. CDR3: CASSLQGNGYGYTF. In DNA, the CDR3 is TGTGCCAGCAGTTTACAGGGTAACGGCTATGGCTACACCTTC.

The rearrangement uses TRBV28 and TRBJ1-6; D is undetermined. With 5 bases removed from V and 10 bases from J, the gap between germline ends came to 6 bases. Germline CDR1 MDHEN, CDR2 SYDVKM. CDR3 length equals 11 residues. This CDR3 reads CASSVSSPLHF. The CDR3 DNA reads as TGTGCCAGCAGTGTATCATCACCCCTCCACTTT.

The gene calls are TRBV28 and TRBJ1-4; 11 bases agree with TRBD1. This CDR3 spans 15 amino acids. Per germline, CDR1 MDHEN and CDR2 SYDVKM. V lost 6 bases to trimming and J lost 8 bases; unmatched junction nucleotides: 8. The CDR3 DNA is TGTGCCAGCAGCTACCAGGACAGGGGGCGCGAAAAACTGTTTTTT. It translates to CASSYQDRGREKLFF.

This chain joins TRBV18 and TRBJ1-5; tentatively, D is TRBD1 (5 bases). The germline V and J ends were trimmed by 3 bases and 4 bases, with 16 bases remaining between them. CDR3 length: 16 amino acids. CDR1 and CDR2 (germline): KGHSH, LQKENI. The CDR3 loop reads CASSPPGTGGNQPQHF. CDR3 sequence (DNA): TGTGCCAGCTCACCGCCCGGGACCGGTGGGAATCAGCCCCAGCATTTT.

CDR3 sequence reads: CAWSPGRSSGANVLTF. For the CDR3, the DNA is TGTGCCTGGAGTCCGGGGAGGAGCTCTGGGGCCAACGTCCTGACTTTC. The rearrangement uses TRBV30 and TRBJ2-6; possible D gene TRBD2, 6 bases. Deletions cut 2 bases from V and 0 bases from J, with 11 bases between. The CDR3 totals 16 residues. Germline CDR1 GTSNPN, CDR2 SVGIG (reference sequence).

V and J are TRBV6-1 and TRBJ1-5, with D unclear. CDR3 length: 16 residues. The germline gives CDR1 MNHNS, CDR2 SASEGT. V lost 2 bases and J 1 base, leaving 12 bases between the germline ends. In DNA, the CDR3 is TGTGCCAGCAGTGAAAGAGCCGGGTGGAGCAATCAGCCCCAGCATTTT. Residues: CASSERAGWSNQPQHF.

This clone was recorded once. The chain carries TRBV2 and TRBJ2-2, with D hard to call. Trimming took 3 bases from V and 8 from J, leaving 10 bases between them. Germline assignment: CDR1 SNHLY and CDR2 FYNNEI. This CDR3 has 13 amino acids. In DNA form, the CDR3 reads TGTGCCAGCAGTGAGGTCCCTAGGGGGGAGCTGTTTTTT. Its protein is CASSEVPRGELFF.

J is TRBJ2-7 and V is TRBV9; D tentatively fits TRBD1 or TRBD2 (5 bases each). Between the trimmed V and J ends, which lost 2 bases and 5 bases, there was a span of 17 bases. CDR1 SGDLS and CDR2 YYNGEE come from the germline V gene. The CDR3 loop spans 15 amino acids. CDR3: CASSVAGAEDHEQYF. Here the CDR3 DNA reads TGTGCCAGCAGCGTCGCCGGGGCAGAGGACCACGAGCAGTACTTC.

This clone was observed a handful of times. V usage is TRBV10-3 and J usage is TRBJ2-1; 14 bases are a match to TRBD2. The trim removed 7 bases at V and 7 bases at J, leaving 6 bases unmatched. CDR3 length: 15 residues. The germline V gene has CDR1 ENHRY and CDR2 SYGVKD. This CDR3 is CAIKGTSGRGNEQFF. DNA for the CDR3: TGTGCCATCAAGGGGACTAGCGGGAGAGGGAATGAGCAGTTCTTC.

V usage is TRBV11-3 and J usage is TRBJ1-1; D is uncertain. V lost 1 base and J 3 bases, leaving 15 bases between the germline ends. This CDR3 region has 16 residues. From germline, CDR1 is SGHNT and CDR2 YENEEA. The CDR3 nucleotides are TGTGCCAGCAGCTTAGTCTTTTTGGGCTTGGACACTGAAGCTTTCTTT. Translating gives CASSLVFLGLDTEAFF.

The chain links TRBV28 to TRBJ1-1, with 7 bases identical to TRBD1. Germline CDR1 and CDR2: MDHEN and SYDVKM. This CDR3 region has 15 residues. The junction had 12 bases not matched to a gene; V was cut back by 6 bases and J by 5 bases. CDR3 region: CASRTPRQGPTEAFF. The DNA for the CDR3 is TGTGCCAGCAGAACCCCCCGACAGGGACCAACTGAAGCTTTCTTT.

CDR3 sequence: CAWSQINGQPQHF. In DNA form, the CDR3 reads TGTGCCTGGAGCCAAATTAACGGTCAGCCCCAGCATTTT. The chain links TRBV30 to TRBJ1-5; D is uncertain. The V end was cut by 3 bases, the J end by 6 bases, with 12 bases between. CDR1 is GTSNPN and CDR2 is SVGIG in the germline V gene (reference sequence). CDR3 length: 13 amino acids. The entire variable domain, with the rest obtained from reference TRBV30 and TRBJ1-5, is as follows: SQTIHQWPATLVQPVGSPLSLECTVEGTSNPNLYWYRQAAGRGLQLLFYSVGIGQISSEVPQNLSASRPQDRQFILSSKKLLLSDSGFYLCAWSQINGQPQHFGDGTRLSIL.

The V gene is TRBV7-2, the J gene TRBJ1-1; no definite D call. The germline V gene has CDR1 SGHTA and CDR2 FQGNSA. V lost 2 bases and J 1 base, leaving 5 bases between the germline ends. This CDR3 has 13 amino acids. CDR3 sequence (DNA): TGTGCCAGCAGCTTATTAAGGAACACTGAAGCTTTCTTT. This gives the protein CASSLLRNTEAFF.

The chain carries TRBV5-1 and TRBJ1-2; D is unresolved. From germline, CDR1 is SGHRS and CDR2 YFSETQ. Between the trimmed V and J ends, which lost 1 base and 4 bases, there was a span of 11 bases. CDR3 length: 14 residues. In DNA, the CDR3 is TGCGCCAGCAGCTTGTCCCAGCAAGCCTATGGCTACACCTTC. Amino acids: CASSLSQQAYGYTF. The entire variable domain, with the rest obtained from reference TRBV5-1 and TRBJ1-2, is as follows: KAGVTQTPRYLIKTRGQQVTLSCSPISGHRSVSWYQQTPGQGLQFLFEYFSETQRNKGNFPGRFSGRQFSNSRSEMNVSTLELGDSALYLCASSLSQQAYGYTFGSGTRLTVV.

This clone was detected only once. The chain joins TRBV12-5 to TRBJ2-6; 9 bases align to TRBD1. Germline V gene lookup returns CDR1 LGHNT and CDR2 FRNRAP. This CDR3 comprises 18 residues. V gave up 6 bases and J gave up 3 bases; unmatched junction bases: 12. For the CDR3, the DNA is TGTGCTAGTGGGTACCGTCCCGGGACAGGGAGTGGGGCCAACGTCCTGACTTTC. Amino acid sequence: CASGYRPGTGSGANVLTF.

This clone turned up a few times. The chain uses TRBV7-9 and TRBJ1-1; D may be TRBD1 (5 bases). The CDR3 totals 15 residues. V was pared by 1 base and J by 0 bases, with 9 bases between. Per the germline V gene, CDR1 is SEHNR and CDR2 is FQNEAQ (reference sequence). The CDR3 here is CASSLGGLMNTEAFF. The CDR3 DNA is TGTGCCAGCAGCTTAGGGGGACTGATGAACACTGAAGCTTTCTTT.

The rearrangement joins TRBV28 to TRBJ1-5; a weak D match, TRBD1 (5 bases). V lost 6 bases to trimming and J lost 4 bases, with 13 bases between them. The CDR3 runs to 14 residues. In germline, CDR1 is MDHEN, CDR2 SYDVKM. The CDR3: CASRASGENQPQHF. The CDR3, as DNA: TGTGCCAGCAGGGCCTCGGGGGAGAATCAGCCCCAGCATTTT. Filled out from reference TRBV28 and TRBJ1-5, the complete variable domain reads DVKVTQSSRYLVKRTGEKVFLECVQDMDHENMFWYRQDPGLGLRLIYFSYDVKMKEKGDIPEGYSVSREKKERFSLILESASTNQTSMYLCASRASGENQPQHFGDGTRLSIL.

V is TRBV7-9 and J is TRBJ1-2, with unresolved D. Looked up from germline, CDR1 is SEHNR and CDR2 is FQNEAQ (reference sequence). Trimming shortened V by 4 bases and J by 7 bases, and 7 bases separated the two germline ends. CDR3 length equals 11 residues. DNA of the CDR3: TGTGCCAGCAGCTCCTGGGGTGGCTACACCTTC. Translated, it gives CASSSWGGYTF.

The chain couples TRBV5-6 to TRBJ2-7; D is undetermined. Trimming shortened V by 1 base and J by 2 bases, and 7 bases separated the two germline ends. The length of the CDR3 is 13 residues. The germline V gene encodes CDR1 SGHDT and CDR2 YYEEEE. Written as DNA, the CDR3 is TGTGCCAGCAGCTTGTACGGAACCTACGAGCAGTACTTC. As protein: CASSLYGTYEQYF.

This clone appeared a few times. The junction shows a germline mismatch at one end, possibly a read error. The chain combines TRBV7-2 with TRBJ2-5; TRBD2 matches at 9 bases. The germline gives CDR1 SGHTA, CDR2 FQGNSA. The CDR3 length is 13 residues. The CDR3 DNA sequence: TGTGCCAGCAGCTTAGAGGAGACTAGCGGTAAAAACTTC. It encodes CASSLEETSGKNF.

The chain has TRBV3-1 (or the pseudogene TRBV3-2) and TRBJ1-2; weak D call: TRBD1 (6 bases). Trimming removed 2 bases from V and 6 bases from J, with 10 bases in between. Per the germline V gene, CDR1 is LGHDT and CDR2 is YNNKEL (reference sequence). The CDR3 has 13 amino acids. CDR3 sequence (DNA): TGTGCCAGCAGCCAACGGGCAGGGGATGGCTACACCTTC. It is translated as CASSQRAGDGYTF.

This chain links TRBV7-2 with TRBJ1-5; D is unclear. Trimming took off 2 bases at V and 3 bases at J, with 11 bases between the two ends. Germline values: CDR1 SGHTA, CDR2 FQGNSA. This CDR3 spans 15 amino acids. The CDR3 DNA is TGTGCCAGCAGCTTAAGTGACGGACTCAATCAGCCCCAGCATTTT. Its translation is CASSLSDGLNQPQHF.

The rearrangement links TRBV3-1 (or the pseudogene TRBV3-2) to TRBJ2-3; 10 positions agree with TRBD2. J gave up 6 bases and V 5 bases, and 5 bases lay outside the gene matches. The length of the CDR3 is 14 residues. Germline lookup yields CDR1 LGHDT and CDR2 YNNKEL (reference sequence). The chain's CDR3 is CASSKAGGLDTQYF. CDR3 DNA sequence: TGTGCCAGCAGCAAAGCGGGAGGGTTGGATACGCAGTATTTT.